This TCR beta chain is drawn from a study of beta chain features in type 1 diabetes. Overall study findings and caveats: Patients with Type 1 diabetes showed moderately but significantly shorter TCRB CDR3s in all four CD4+ subsets.

TCRB transcripts that were expressed got sequenced, as all of the isolated RNA had been reverse transcribed. Average reads for naive, central memory and regulatory T cell samples were roughly 3.4 million. Assay: immunoSEQ multiplex PCR; the TCRdb copy retains only in-frame clones and omits some. The sample carries approximately 170,000 clones, under 9.5% recorded once. Unmatched junction bases numbered 14, after V lost 5 bases and J lost 6 bases. Germline V gene sequence: CDR1 MDHEN, CDR2 SYDVKM. The CDR3 covers 16 residues. This clone was seen more than once but under ten times. The antigen is not known.

The TCR originated in a man between 18 and 29 years old with type 1 diabetes. Input material: central memory CD4+ T cells from blood. The chain links TRBV28 to TRBJ1-2; 8 nucleotides align to TRBD1. CDR3 residues: CASSRSLTGDLDGYTF. The CDR3 DNA reads as TGTGCCAGCAGTCGATCCTTGACAGGGGACCTCGATGGCTACACCTTC.